The 23 T cell receptor beta chains below all came from one sample that was sequenced in a study of cytotoxic CD8 clonotypes in ibrutinib-treated CLL. Sequencing used immunoSEQ multiplex PCR; TCRdb keeps in-frame clones, though not all of them. This sample has about 7,600 clones, with approximately 79% found just once. Sequenced material: PBMCs, taken before ibrutinib treatment. The receptors stem from a human donor with chronic lymphocytic leukemia.

Relative to its sample, this clone is large. The chain couples TRBV30 to TRBJ1-6; 10 positions agree with TRBD1. The length of the CDR3 is 14 residues. Looked up from germline, CDR1 is GTSNPN and CDR2 is SVGIG (reference sequence). V shed 4 bases, J shed 9 bases, and the junction held 6 bases outside the gene matches. The CDR3 region is CAWNSGQGTSPLHF. DNA for the CDR3: TGTGCCTGGAACTCGGGACAGGGGACTTCACCCCTCCACTTT.

The CDR3 loop is CASSQIDRLYEQYF. The CDR3 bases are TGTGCCAGCAGCCAAATCGACAGGCTCTACGAGCAGTACTTC. The gene calls are TRBV5-6 and TRBJ2-7; TRBD1 might be the D (6 bases). V was clipped by 4 bases and J by 3 bases, with 14 bases between them. This CDR3 spans 14 amino acids. The germline V gene encodes CDR1 SGHDT and CDR2 YYEEEE.

This CDR3 is CASSRMSLNYGYTF. For the CDR3, the DNA is TGTGCCAGCAGCCGCATGTCCCTAAACTATGGCTACACCTTC. The chain recombines TRBV5-6 with TRBJ1-2, with unresolved D. Trimming stripped 4 bases from V and 2 bases from J, with 12 bases between. CDR1 is SGHDT, CDR2 YYEEEE, per germline. CDR3 length: 14 amino acids.

This rearrangement joins TRBV19 to TRBJ2-1, with D hard to call. Trimming removed 3 bases from V and 4 bases from J, with 16 bases in between. Germline CDR1 LNHDA, CDR2 SQIVND (reference sequence). The CDR3 is made up of 16 amino acids. Here the CDR3 DNA reads TGTGCCAGTAGTATCTTCACAGCTAATCTATACAATGAGCAGTTCTTC. Translation: CASSIFTANLYNEQFF.

J is TRBJ1-5 and V is TRBV28; weak D call: TRBD1 (5 bases). V gave up 6 bases and J gave up 3 bases, with 18 bases separating them. CDR1 is MDHEN, CDR2 SYDVKM, per germline. CDR3 length: 16 amino acids. CDR3 amino acids: CASRLGLLGDNQPQHF. CDR3 DNA: TGTGCCAGCAGGTTGGGACTCCTTGGGGACAATCAGCCCCAGCATTTT.

The chain is built from TRBV18 and TRBJ2-2, with TRBD1 matching over 8 bases. The J segment lost 6 bases and the V segment lost 3 bases, leaving 3 bases of the junction unmatched. This CDR3 comprises 14 residues. The germline V gene encodes CDR1 KGHSH and CDR2 LQKENI. The DNA for the CDR3 is TGTGCCAGCTCACCCGACAGGGGATCCGGGGAGCTGTTTTTT. This gives the protein CASSPDRGSGELFF.

The chain has TRBV5-4 and TRBJ2-3; no firm D call. Deletions cut 5 bases from V and 4 bases from J, with 14 bases between. The CDR3 covers 14 residues. Per germline, CDR1 SGHNT and CDR2 YYREEE (reference sequence). In nucleotides, the CDR3 is TGTGCCAGCAGAACCGAGAGTGGGGCAGATACGCAGTATTTT. Its translation is CASRTESGADTQYF.

This chain links TRBV7-9 with TRBJ1-6; TRBD1 matches 7 bases. The V gene's germline CDR1 is SEHNR and CDR2 FQNEAQ (reference sequence). J was trimmed by 6 bases and V by 5 bases; bases with no gene match: 4. The CDR3 contains 14 residues. CDR3 in amino acids: CASSLRQGNSPLHF. CDR3 nucleotide sequence: TGTGCCAGCAGCCTCAGACAGGGTAATTCACCCCTCCACTTT.

This chain connects TRBV27 to TRBJ1-4; 7 nucleotides align to TRBD1. This CDR3 is built from 15 residues. Germline CDR1 is MNHEY and CDR2 is SMNVEV (reference sequence). The ends lost 3 bases at V and 5 bases at J; junction bases unmatched: 6. The CDR3 bases are TGTGCCAGCAGTTTGCAGGACAGGATGAATGAAAAACTGTTTTTT. Translating it yields CASSLQDRMNEKLFF.

The V and J genes are TRBV4-2 and TRBJ2-7; no reliable D call. The CDR3 runs to 11 residues. The germline V gene encodes CDR1 LGHNA and CDR2 YNFKEQ. The V end was cut by 1 base, the J end by 5 bases, with 3 bases between. CDR3 sequence: CASSQGNEQYF. CDR3 DNA sequence: TGTGCCAGCAGCCAAGGGAACGAGCAGTACTTC.

V and J are TRBV5-1 and TRBJ2-3; D might be TRBD1 (7 bases). Between the trimmed V and J ends, which lost 4 bases and 3 bases, there was a span of 12 bases. The CDR3 spans 14 residues. Germline CDR1 reads SGHRS; CDR2 reads YFSETQ. The CDR3 region has the DNA TGCGCCAGCAGCCGCGCAGGGGGGACAGATACGCAGTATTTT. The encoded protein is CASSRAGGTDTQYF.

In DNA, the CDR3 is TGCGCCAGCAGCGCCATGGGGGGCCAAGAGACCCAGTACTTC. Its translation: CASSAMGGQETQYF. The chain recombines TRBV5-1 with TRBJ2-5; tentatively, D is TRBD2 (6 bases). Deletions cut 4 bases from V and 1 base from J, with 11 bases between. CDR1 SGHRS and CDR2 YFSETQ come from the germline V gene. The CDR3 runs 14 residues.

This rearrangement joins TRBV4-3 to TRBJ2-5; TRBD2 aligns across 14 bases. Germline V CDR1 and CDR2: LGHNA, YSLEER. Losses at the gene ends were 0 bases for V and 5 bases for J; bases not matched to a gene: 5. The CDR3 contains 17 residues. The CDR3 DNA is TGCGCCAGCAGCCAAGATGGACTAGCGGGGGGCGGGGAGACCCAGTACTTC. This sequence encodes CASSQDGLAGGGETQYF.

This clone was recorded a few times. The chain recombines TRBV6-5 with TRBJ1-2; D may be TRBD1 (5 bases). Germline lookup yields CDR1 MNHEY and CDR2 SVGAGI. The CDR3 has 12 amino acids. The ends were cut back, 5 bases at V and 2 bases at J, with 6 bases in the middle. The CDR3 sequence: CASSGDNYGYTF. As DNA, the CDR3 is TGTGCCAGCAGTGGGGACAACTATGGCTACACCTTC.

V gene TRBV2 combines with J gene TRBJ1-1; possible D gene TRBD1, 6 bases. Germline values: CDR1 SNHLY, CDR2 FYNNEI. This CDR3 comprises 14 residues. V gave up 5 bases and J gave up 1 base, with 11 bases separating them. Written as DNA, the CDR3 is TGTGCCAGCAGTTCCAGGGGAGGGAACACTGAAGCTTTCTTT. Amino acids: CASSSRGGNTEAFF.

The chain employs TRBV2 and TRBJ2-1; 8 nucleotides align to TRBD2. The CDR3 extends over 14 amino acids. Germline CDR1 SNHLY, CDR2 FYNNEI. The V gene end was trimmed by 7 bases and the J gene end by 7 bases; junction bases not matched to a gene: 9. In DNA form, the CDR3 reads TGTGCCAGCATAGGGACTAGAGGGAGAAATGAGCAGTTCTTC. Its protein is CASIGTRGRNEQFF.

This sequence joins TRBV19 and TRBJ1-1; TRBD1 agrees at 11 bases. V trimming: 4 bases; J trimming: 2 bases; junction bases outside the gene matches: 6. CDR1 is LNHDA and CDR2 is SQIVND in the germline V gene (reference sequence). This CDR3 has 16 amino acids. This chain's CDR3 is CASSTLDRGLNTEAFF. The CDR3 region has the DNA TGTGCCAGTAGTACCTTGGACAGGGGGCTTAACACTGAAGCTTTCTTT.

This chain joins TRBV4-3 and TRBJ2-4; D is ambiguous. The CDR3 sequence is 15 residues long. V lost 1 base and J lost 7, with 14 bases in between. Germline loops: CDR1 LGHNA, CDR2 YSLEER. This CDR3 reads CASSQANSILNIQYF. The CDR3, as DNA: TGCGCCAGCAGCCAAGCCAATAGCATCCTGAACATTCAGTACTTC.

This clone came up a few times. The gene calls are TRBV6-5 and TRBJ1-2, with D possibly TRBD1 on 6 matching bases. V lost 4 bases, J lost 1 base, and 16 bases lay in between. Germline assignment: CDR1 MNHEY and CDR2 SVGAGI. The length of the CDR3 is 16 residues. CDR3 in amino acids: CASSSRGDAYNYGYTF. As DNA, the CDR3 is TGTGCCAGCAGTTCCAGGGGCGACGCCTATAACTATGGCTACACCTTC.

The chain is built from TRBV2 and TRBJ1-1; possible D gene TRBD1, 5 bases. Trimming stripped 2 bases from V and 0 bases from J, with 13 bases between. Germline V gene lookup returns CDR1 SNHLY and CDR2 FYNNEI. The CDR3 is 16 residues long. The CDR3 nucleotides are TGTGCCAGCAGTGAACAGTTTGGGGCGGTGAACACTGAAGCTTTCTTT. Its protein product is CASSEQFGAVNTEAFF.

The gene calls are TRBV28 and TRBJ1-6; D is possibly TRBD1 (5 bases). The CDR3 is made up of 13 amino acids. V was shortened by 6 bases and J by 10 bases, with 13 bases between the two germline ends. Germline-derived CDR1 and CDR2 are MDHEN and SYDVKM. The CDR3 nucleotides are TGTGCCAGCAGGGGGGAGTTGGGGTCACCCCTCCACTTT. Amino acids: CASRGELGSPLHF.

V gene TRBV5-6 combines with J gene TRBJ2-5, with D possibly matching TRBD1 (6 bases). Trimming shortened V by 4 bases and J by 5 bases, and 12 bases separated the two germline ends. Germline V gives CDR1 SGHDT, CDR2 YYEEEE. This CDR3 region has 13 residues. CDR3 loop: CASSPGTRETQYF. The CDR3 bases are TGTGCCAGCAGCCCTGGGACACGGGAGACCCAGTACTTC.

The CDR3 here is CASSRRGTGTDGYTF. CDR3 in DNA: TGCGCCAGCAGCCGCCGCGGGACAGGGACTGATGGCTACACCTTC. The V gene is TRBV4-3, the J gene TRBJ1-2, with TRBD1 matching 9 bases. Germline V lookup: CDR1 LGHNA, CDR2 YSLEER. The CDR3 sequence is 15 residues long. Germline trimming cut 4 bases from V and 6 bases from J; bases unmatched to any gene: 9.